The 32 T cell receptor beta chains listed next were all sequenced from one sample in a study of cytomegalovirus exposure and HLA in healthy donors. The protocol was immunoSEQ multiplex PCR, while the TCRdb copy is restricted to in-frame clones and leaves out a portion. The table shows approximately 71,000 clones, with roughly nine tenths occurring only once. The material sequenced was PBMCs. The receptors derive from a man aged 18 to 29 in good health and CMV-seronegative.

The J gene is TRBJ1-5, the V gene TRBV7-3; 9 bases fit TRBD1. This CDR3 is built from 16 residues. Germline CDR1 is SGHTA and CDR2 is FQGTGA. The junction had 6 bases not matched to a gene; V was cut back by 6 bases and J by 0 bases. DNA for the CDR3: TGTGCCAGCAGTTCGACAGGGGGTTATAGCAATCAGCCCCAGCATTTT. It translates to CASSSTGGYSNQPQHF.

This rearrangement joins TRBV14 to TRBJ2-7, with 9 bases identical to TRBD1. This CDR3 spans 16 amino acids. Germline V gives CDR1 SGHDN, CDR2 FVKESK. Trimming took 4 bases from V and 0 from J; bases not matched to a gene: 7. CDR3 region: CASSPRTGASSYEQYF. The CDR3 coding sequence is TGTGCCAGCAGCCCTCGGACAGGGGCGAGCTCCTACGAGCAGTACTTC. Full variable domain (missing parts from reference TRBV14 and TRBJ2-7): EAGVTQFPSHSVIEKGQTVTLRCDPISGHDNLYWYRRVMGKEIKFLLHFVKESKQDESGMPNNRFLAERTGGTYSTLKVQPAELEDSGVYFCASSPRTGASSYEQYFGPGTRLTVT.

The chain's CDR3 is CSVSRTGPNEKLFF. Written as DNA, the CDR3 is TGCAGCGTTTCCCGGACAGGGCCTAATGAAAAACTGTTTTTT. The chain joins TRBV29-1 to TRBJ1-4, with TRBD1 matching over 8 bases. Per germline, CDR1 SQVTM and CDR2 ANQGSEA. The CDR3 is 14 residues long. V dropped 5 bases and J dropped 3; count of bases not matched to a gene: 5. Filled out from reference TRBV29-1 and TRBJ1-4, the complete variable domain reads SAVISQKPSRDICQRGTSLTIQCQVDSQVTMMFWYRQQPGQSLTLIATANQGSEATYESGFVIDKFPISRPNLTFSTLTVSNMSPEDSSIYLCSVSRTGPNEKLFFGSGTQLSVL.

The V gene is TRBV5-5, the J gene TRBJ2-6; D possibly corresponds to TRBD1 (6 bases). V was cut by 2 bases and J by 2 bases, with 11 bases left in between. The CDR3 covers 16 residues. The germline V gene has CDR1 SGHKS and CDR2 YYEKEE (reference sequence). The CDR3 here is CASSLQGSPGANVLTF. The CDR3 nucleotides are TGTGCCAGCAGCTTACAGGGTTCCCCTGGGGCCAACGTCCTGACTTTC.

The gene calls are TRBV28 and TRBJ1-4, with D uncertain. The CDR3 length is 15 residues. The germline V and J ends were trimmed by 2 bases and 8 bases, with 15 bases remaining between them. Germline V lookup: CDR1 MDHEN, CDR2 SYDVKM. The CDR3 bases are TGTGCCAGCAGTTTACCGTCTCTGACTTCCGAAAAACTGTTTTTT. This sequence encodes CASSLPSLTSEKLFF. Using reference TRBV28 and TRBJ1-4 for the parts outside the CDR3, the full variable domain is DVKVTQSSRYLVKRTGEKVFLECVQDMDHENMFWYRQDPGLGLRLIYFSYDVKMKEKGDIPEGYSVSREKKERFSLILESASTNQTSMYLCASSLPSLTSEKLFFGSGTQLSVL.

V gene TRBV11-2 combines with J gene TRBJ1-2; 9 bases line up with TRBD1. V lost 5 bases, J lost 8 bases, and 9 bases stayed unmatched. The CDR3 extends over 14 amino acids. The germline CDR1 and CDR2 sequences are SGHAT and FQNNGV. CDR3 sequence: CASSQQGAVSGYTF. In DNA form, the CDR3 reads TGTGCCAGCAGCCAACAGGGGGCGGTTTCGGGCTACACCTTC.

The rearrangement joins TRBV30 to TRBJ2-5; TRBD2 matches 7 bases. The CDR3 extends over 14 amino acids. Germline values: CDR1 GTSNPN, CDR2 SVGIG (reference sequence). J lost 4 bases, V lost 2 bases, and 7 bases had no gene match. The DNA for the CDR3 is TGTGCCTGGAGTCCGGGAGGATTGGCAGAGACCCAGTACTTC. Encoded protein: CAWSPGGLAETQYF.

The chain recombines TRBV9 with TRBJ2-1; TRBD1 matches at 11 bases. Per germline, CDR1 SGDLS and CDR2 YYNGEE. This CDR3 region has 16 residues. V dropped 4 bases and J dropped 8; count of bases not matched to a gene: 11. The CDR3 DNA is TGTGCCAGCAGCCCGTCCGGGACAGGGGGTAGGTATGAGCAGTTCTTC. This translates into CASSPSGTGGRYEQFF.

V and J are TRBV29-1 and TRBJ1-4; D gene unclear. Trimming took off 4 bases at V and 6 bases at J, with 12 bases between the two ends. Germline V CDR1 and CDR2: SQVTM, ANQGSEA. The length of the CDR3 is 13 residues. CDR3 loop: CSVAGGRHEKLFF. The CDR3 nucleotides read TGCAGCGTTGCCGGAGGGAGACATGAAAAACTGTTTTTT. Full variable domain (remainder filled in from reference TRBV29-1 and TRBJ1-4): SAVISQKPSRDICQRGTSLTIQCQVDSQVTMMFWYRQQPGQSLTLIATANQGSEATYESGFVIDKFPISRPNLTFSTLTVSNMSPEDSSIYLCSVAGGRHEKLFFGSGTQLSVL.

The chain employs TRBV7-8 and TRBJ2-1; tentative D call: TRBD2 (6 bases). Trimming shortened V by 3 bases and J by 7 bases, and 10 bases separated the two germline ends. This CDR3 spans 13 amino acids. Germline CDR1 and CDR2: SGHVS and FQNEAQ. The CDR3 coding sequence is TGTGCCAGCAGCTTTGCTAGCGTAAATGAGCAGTTCTTC. Its protein is CASSFASVNEQFF.

This clone was counted only a few times. The rearrangement joins TRBV4-1 to TRBJ2-1; D uncertain. There are 12 residues in the CDR3. Trimming left V 6 bases short and J 0 bases short, with 3 bases between. Per the germline V gene, CDR1 is MGHRA and CDR2 is YSYEKL. Written as DNA, the CDR3 is TGCGCCAGCAGTCACTCCTACAATGAGCAGTTCTTC. As protein: CASSHSYNEQFF.

The J gene is TRBJ2-7, the V gene TRBV6-1; D is perhaps TRBD1 (6 bases). The V gene's germline CDR1 is MNHNS and CDR2 SASEGT. Deletions cut 2 bases from V and 3 bases from J, with 14 bases between. The CDR3 runs 15 residues. This CDR3 is CASSEFYRDDYEQYF. The CDR3 DNA sequence: TGTGCCAGCAGTGAATTTTACAGGGACGACTACGAGCAGTACTTC.

The genes are TRBV5-4 and TRBJ2-5; TRBD2 matches at 10 bases. J lost 3 bases, V lost 5 bases, and 4 bases had no gene match. CDR3 length equals 14 residues. The germline gives CDR1 SGHNT, CDR2 YYREEE (reference sequence). The CDR3 protein is CASRFGLAEETQYF. The CDR3 nucleotides read TGTGCCAGCAGGTTTGGACTAGCGGAAGAGACCCAGTACTTC.

The chain has TRBV7-2 and TRBJ2-5; D is unresolved. The CDR3 consists of 14 residues. Germline V lookup: CDR1 SGHTA, CDR2 FQGNSA. Trimming cost V 1 base and J 2 bases, with 8 bases left between them. This CDR3 is CASSLGLAQETQYF. CDR3 bases: TGTGCCAGCAGCTTAGGGCTGGCACAAGAGACCCAGTACTTC.

This clone appeared once. V gene TRBV7-9 combines with J gene TRBJ2-2; a possible D gene is TRBD2 (5 bases). V was shortened by 7 bases and J by 1 base, with 19 bases between the two germline ends. The CDR3 has 17 residues. Germline loops: CDR1 SEHNR, CDR2 FQNEAQ (reference sequence). The CDR3 region is CASTSPTLTLNTGELFF. The CDR3 nucleotides read TGTGCCAGCACTAGCCCTACCCTTACGCTGAACACCGGGGAGCTGTTTTTT.

This chain links TRBV7-2 with TRBJ2-1, with TRBD2 matching 7 bases. J was trimmed by 5 bases and V by 5 bases; bases with no gene match: 9. This CDR3 is 15 amino acids long. Germline V gene data show CDR1 as SGHTA and CDR2 as FQGNSA. Here the CDR3 reads CASSRLAGEHNEQFF. Written as DNA, the CDR3 is TGTGCCAGCAGCCGTCTGGCGGGAGAACACAATGAGCAGTTCTTC.

V gene TRBV27 combines with J gene TRBJ1-2; possible D gene TRBD1, 6 bases. The CDR3 contains 14 residues. Germline lookup yields CDR1 MNHEY and CDR2 SMNVEV (reference sequence). Trimming removed 2 bases from V and 5 bases from J, with 12 bases in between. Here the CDR3 reads CASSLAGDLYGYTF. DNA of the CDR3: TGTGCCAGCAGTTTAGCAGGGGACCTATATGGCTACACCTTC.

This clone was counted only a few times. The chain carries TRBV11-2 and TRBJ2-1, with D perhaps TRBD1 (5 bases). The V end was cut by 4 bases, the J end by 4 bases, with 11 bases between. The CDR3 has 14 amino acids. Looked up from germline, CDR1 is SGHAT and CDR2 is FQNNGV. In DNA, the CDR3 is TGTGCCAGCAGCTCTCTACAGGCGTACAATGAGCAGTTCTTC. Protein sequence: CASSSLQAYNEQFF. Based on the CDR3 plus reference TRBV11-2 and TRBJ2-1, the full variable domain is EAGVAQSPRYKIIEKRQSVAFWCNPISGHATLYWYQQILGQGPKLLIQFQNNGVVDDSQLPKDRFSAERLKGVDSTLKIQPAKLEDSAVYLCASSSLQAYNEQFFGPGTRLTVL.

The CDR3 DNA reads TGTGCCAGCAGTTTAGGGACAGTGAACACCGGGGAGCTGTTTTTT. Its translation: CASSLGTVNTGELFF. V usage is TRBV6-1 and J usage is TRBJ2-2, with 7 bases aligning to TRBD1. The CDR3 totals 15 residues. The V segment lost 5 bases and the J segment 1 base; nucleotides outside the gene matches: 4. CDR1 is MNHNS, CDR2 SASEGT, per germline.

This clone was detected many times. The chain is built from TRBV5-1 and TRBJ2-1; TRBD1 agrees at 9 bases. The CDR3 is 17 amino acids. The germline gives CDR1 SGHRS, CDR2 YFSETQ. Trimming at V came to 4 bases and at J to 1 base, leaving 9 bases not matched to a gene. The CDR3 bases are TGCGCCAGCAGCCAGTACGGGACAGGGCGATCCTACAATGAGCAGTTCTTC. It translates to CASSQYGTGRSYNEQFF.

This chain links TRBV5-3 with TRBJ1-3; possibly TRBD1 for D (6 bases). TRBV5-3 carries the ORF label, with uncertain function. The CDR3 spans 15 residues. Trimming left V 4 bases short and J 1 base short, with 12 bases between. DNA of the CDR3: TGTGCCAGAAGCGAACAGGGTTGGTCTGGAAACACCATATATTTT. Amino acids: CARSEQGWSGNTIYF.

V and J are TRBV19 and TRBJ1-5; D is unclear. Germline loops: CDR1 LNHDA, CDR2 SQIVND (reference sequence). This CDR3 comprises 16 residues. V dropped 7 bases and J dropped 1 base, with 17 bases sitting between them. The DNA for the CDR3 is TGTGCCAGTAATCGGAGGGCATCCGCCAGCAATCAGCCCCAGCATTTT. This translates into CASNRRASASNQPQHF.

The chain combines TRBV27 with TRBJ2-3, with a weak D call TRBD1 (6 bases). CDR1 and CDR2 from the germline V gene are MNHEY and SMNVEV (reference sequence). The CDR3 totals 14 residues. V dropped 6 bases and J dropped 6 bases, with 16 bases sitting between them. The CDR3 sequence is CASSIGGVEDTQYF. The CDR3 DNA is TGTGCCAGCAGCATAGGGGGAGTAGAGGATACGCAGTATTTT.

The V and J genes are TRBV7-3 and TRBJ2-3; 8 bases line up with TRBD2. This CDR3 has 16 residues. Trimming cost V 6 bases and J 4 bases; bases outside gene matches: 12. Germline values: CDR1 SGHTA, CDR2 FQGTGA. The CDR3 region has the DNA TGTGCCAGCAGACTCACTAGCGGAGGGGGGGCAGATACGCAGTATTTT. It codes for CASRLTSGGGADTQYF.

The chain recombines TRBV7-3 with TRBJ2-3; no firm D call. Germline values: CDR1 SGHTA, CDR2 FQGTGA. Trimming left V 2 bases short and J 7 bases short, with 7 bases between. The CDR3 sequence is 12 residues long. The CDR3 protein is CASSLGLNTQYF. The CDR3 DNA is TGTGCCAGCAGCTTAGGGCTCAATACGCAGTATTTT.

The J gene is TRBJ2-7, the V gene TRBV9; the D gene is possibly TRBD2 (6 bases). Germline CDR1 and CDR2: SGDLS and YYNGEE. The CDR3 is made up of 16 amino acids. V was shortened by 1 base and J by 5 bases, with 19 bases between the two germline ends. The CDR3 loop reads CASSVTALSSAHEQYF. CDR3 DNA sequence: TGTGCCAGCAGCGTAACAGCCCTGTCTAGCGCCCACGAGCAGTACTTC.

This chain connects TRBV4-2 to TRBJ1-5; 7 positions agree with TRBD1. CDR1 is LGHNA and CDR2 is YNFKEQ in the germline V gene. V lost 4 bases, J lost 4 bases, and 4 bases stayed unmatched. The CDR3 runs 14 residues. In DNA form, the CDR3 reads TGTGCCAGCAGCCGGGACAGAGTAAATCAGCCCCAGCATTTT. Its translation is CASSRDRVNQPQHF.

The J gene is TRBJ2-1, the V gene TRBV7-2, with TRBD2 identical over 9 bases. CDR1 and CDR2 (germline): SGHTA, FQGNSA. CDR3 length equals 15 residues. V lost 4 bases, J lost 7 bases, and 8 bases stayed unmatched. CDR3 nucleotides: TGTGCCAGCAGCTCCTTAGCGGGAGTGGTTAATGAGCAGTTCTTC. Amino acid sequence: CASSSLAGVVNEQFF.

The chain joins TRBV7-2 to TRBJ1-5, with 8 bases matching TRBD1. The length of the CDR3 is 15 residues. Germline V lookup: CDR1 SGHTA, CDR2 FQGNSA. The V gene end was trimmed by 5 bases and the J gene end by 0 bases; junction bases not matched to a gene: 3. CDR3 sequence: CASSPDRDSNQPQHF. For the CDR3, the DNA is TGTGCCAGCAGCCCGGACAGGGATAGCAATCAGCCCCAGCATTTT.

This clone was detected once. The chain uses TRBV9 and TRBJ2-3, with D possibly being TRBD1 (5 bases). V gave up 3 bases and J gave up 4 bases, with 15 bases separating them. This CDR3 is 15 amino acids long. The V gene's germline CDR1 is SGDLS and CDR2 YYNGEE. CDR3 nucleotide sequence: TGTGCCAGCAGCGCAACCCCTAGGGGTTCAGATACGCAGTATTTT. Protein product: CASSATPRGSDTQYF. The whole variable domain, remainder taken from reference TRBV9 and TRBJ2-3, is DSGVTQTPKHLITATGQRVTLRCSPRSGDLSVYWYQQSLDQGLQFLIQYYNGEERAKGNILERFSAQQFPDLHSELNLSSLELGDSALYFCASSATPRGSDTQYFGPGTRLTVL.

The chain combines TRBV28 with TRBJ2-5; no reliable D call. Trimming pared 6 bases from V and 6 bases from J, leaving 17 bases between. The CDR3 spans 14 residues. Germline V gene lookup returns CDR1 MDHEN and CDR2 SYDVKM. CDR3 in amino acids: CASSPTGGIKTQYF. The CDR3 coding sequence is TGTGCCAGCAGCCCCACGGGTGGAATAAAGACCCAGTACTTC.

The chain recombines TRBV7-9 with TRBJ2-7; 15 positions match TRBD2. This CDR3 is 16 amino acids long. V shed 5 bases, J shed 2 bases, and the junction held 4 bases outside the gene matches. From germline, CDR1 is SEHNR and CDR2 FQNEAQ (reference sequence). The DNA for the CDR3 is TGTGCCAGCAGCCCTGGGACTAGCGGGAGGACCTACGAGCAGTACTTC. Translated: CASSPGTSGRTYEQYF. Drawing the rest from reference TRBV7-9 and TRBJ2-7, the complete variable domain is DTGVSQNPRHKITKRGQNVTFRCDPISEHNRLYWYRQTLGQGPEFLTYFQNEAQLEKSRLLSDRFSAERPKGSFSTLEIQRTEQGDSAMYLCASSPGTSGRTYEQYFGPGTRLTVT.